This is a list of T cell receptor beta chains from one sample in a study of cytomegalovirus exposure and HLA in healthy donors. TCRdb keeps only in-frame clones here, not all; method: immunoSEQ multiplex PCR. The sample lists roughly 180,000 clones; just under 80% were seen once. The sample taken for sequencing was PBMCs. These receptors all stem from a woman under 40 in good health and CMV-seronegative. Each CDR3 is given with its conserved first and last residue. A D gene is named only where the DNA matches it firmly. Where a row states a size, it is once, few, many or the class of an expanded clone; other rows omit it.

. | TRBJ1-1 | . | TRBV11-2 | CASSLFPGGGTEAFF | TGTGCCAGCAGCTTATTCCCGGGGGGAGGCACTGAAGCTTTCTTT
. | TRBJ1-2 | . | TRBV15 | CATSSYRDPDYGYTF | TGTGCCACCAGCAGTTACAGGGACCCGGACTATGGCTACACCTTC
few | TRBJ2-6 | . | TRBV4-3 | CASSQLLAAVGSGANVLTF | TGCGCCAGCAGCCAACTACTAGCTGCTGTGGGGTCTGGGGCCAACGTCCTGACTTTC
. | TRBJ1-2 | . | TRBV4-2 | CASSQVSQANYGYTF | TGTGCCAGCAGCCAAGTCAGTCAGGCCAACTATGGCTACACCTTC
. | TRBJ1-1 | TRBD1 | TRBV7-9 | CASSFGDRVLNTEAFF | TGTGCCAGCAGCTTCGGGGACAGGGTTTTGAACACTGAAGCTTTCTTT
. | TRBJ1-1 | TRBD1 | TRBV30 | CASNDRGLEAFF | TGTGCCTCCAACGACAGGGGGCTTGAAGCTTTCTTT
. | TRBJ2-3 | . | TRBV20-1 | CSASFTDTQYF | TGCAGTGCTTCATTCACAGATACGCAGTATTTT
. | TRBJ2-3 | TRBD2 | TRBV5-1 | CASSLLAGGGTDTQYF | TGCGCCAGCAGCTTGCTAGCGGGGGGAGGCACAGATACGCAGTATTTT
. | TRBJ2-2 | . | TRBV5-6 | CASSLAGPGELFF | TGTGCCAGCAGCTTGGCAGGTCCCGGGGAGCTGTTTTTT
. | TRBJ1-6 | TRBD1 | TRBV19 | CASSHDRGLNSPLHF | TGTGCCAGTAGTCACGACAGGGGGCTGAATTCACCCCTCCACTTT
few | TRBJ1-2 | TRBD1 | TRBV6-5 | CASSYGTGGSYGYTF | TGTGCCAGCAGTTATGGGACAGGGGGCAGCTATGGCTACACCTTC
. | TRBJ2-5 | . | TRBV27 | CASSSDRGGTQYF | TGTGCCAGCAGTTCTGATCGGGGAGGGACCCAGTACTTC
. | TRBJ2-2 | . | TRBV9 | CASSDSGSLSGELFF | TGTGCCAGCAGCGACTCCGGGTCGCTATCCGGGGAGCTGTTTTTT
. | TRBJ1-2 | TRBD1 | TRBV30 | CARRGLDGYTF | TGTGCCCGCAGGGGGCTGGATGGCTACACCTTC
. | TRBJ1-2 | TRBD1 | TRBV10-3 | CAISDRTGAYGYTF | TGTGCCATCAGTGATAGGACAGGCGCCTATGGCTACACCTTC
once | TRBJ2-1 | . | TRBV4-3 | CASSLTRDVGYNEQFF | TGCGCCAGCAGCCTAACCCGGGATGTGGGGTACAATGAGCAGTTCTTC
. | TRBJ2-5 | TRBD2 | TRBV28 | CATKGGGNGETQYF | TGTGCCACCAAAGGCGGGGGAAATGGAGAGACCCAGTACTTC
. | TRBJ1-2 | . | TRBV4-1 | CASSHPARGNAGYTF | TGCGCCAGCAGCCACCCGGCCAGGGGCAATGCTGGCTACACCTTC
. | TRBJ1-3 | . | TRBV29-1 | CSVERTDSGNTIYF | TGCAGCGTTGAGAGGACAGACTCTGGAAACACCATATATTTT
. | TRBJ1-1 | TRBD1 | TRBV4-1 | CASSPLGQGNAVNTEAFF | TGCGCCAGCAGCCCCCTCGGACAGGGGAATGCGGTGAACACTGAAGCTTTCTTT
once | TRBJ2-7 | . | TRBV5-6 | CASSFRVKQDYEQYF | TGTGCCAGCAGCTTTAGAGTCAAGCAAGACTACGAGCAGTACTTC
once | TRBJ2-3 | TRBD2 | TRBV11-2 | CASSLGISGGMTDTQYF | TGTGCCAGCAGCTTAGGTATTAGCGGGGGGATGACAGATACGCAGTATTTT
. | TRBJ1-5 | . | TRBV2 | CASMVRGSNQPQHF | TGTGCCAGCATGGTAAGGGGGAGCAATCAGCCCCAGCATTTT
. | TRBJ2-4 | . | TRBV6-5 | CASSYRGNTAKNIQYF | TGTGCCAGCAGTTACAGGGGAAATACAGCCAAAAACATTCAGTACTTC
. | TRBJ2-6 | . | TRBV5-6 | CASSLETGSTLSGANVLTF | TGTGCCAGCAGCTTGGAGACCGGGTCTACTCTCTCTGGGGCCAACGTCCTGACTTTC
. | TRBJ2-1 | TRBD2 | TRBV27 | CASSPWTSGGGNEQFF | TGTGCCAGCAGTCCGTGGACTAGCGGGGGTGGGAATGAGCAGTTCTTC
few | TRBJ2-7 | . | TRBV5-1 | CASSQDYIENEQYF | TGCGCCAGCAGCCAGGACTACATAGAGAACGAGCAGTACTTC
. | TRBJ1-1 | . | TRBV7-9 | CASSLISQIFTEAFF | TGTGCCAGCAGCTTAATATCACAGATTTTTACTGAAGCTTTCTTT
. | TRBJ2-7 | TRBD2 | TRBV5-1 | CASSLVGSREDEQYF | TGCGCCAGCAGCTTGGTAGGCTCCCGGGAGGACGAGCAGTACTTC
once | TRBJ2-7 | TRBD1 | TRBV5-1 | CASSFETGSYEQYF | TGCGCCAGCAGCTTTGAGACAGGGTCGTACGAGCAGTACTTC
. | TRBJ2-5 | . | TRBV7-2 | CASSLGGAEETQYF | TGTGCCAGCAGCTTGGGGGGGGCAGAGGAGACCCAGTACTTC
. | TRBJ2-7 | TRBD2 | TRBV7-3 | CASRSSGGAMYEQYF | TGTGCCAGCAGGTCCAGCGGGGGGGCCATGTACGAGCAGTACTTC
. | TRBJ1-4 | . | TRBV6-1 | CASSVQPTQEKLFF | TGTGCCAGCAGTGTACAGCCAACCCAGGAAAAACTGTTTTTT
. | TRBJ1-2 | . | TRBV4-3 | CASSQDLRNYGYTF | TGCGCCAGCAGCCAAGATCTTCGTAACTATGGCTACACCTTC
. | TRBJ1-1 | . | TRBV15 | CATSRDPEMNTEAFF | TGTGCCACCAGCAGAGATCCAGAAATGAACACTGAAGCTTTCTTT
. | TRBJ2-7 | TRBD1 | TRBV5-6 | CASSLERGQLGTEYEQYF | TGTGCCAGCAGCTTGGAGAGAGGGCAACTCGGGACAGAATACGAGCAGTACTTC
. | TRBJ2-2 | . | TRBV2 | CASITDTNTGELFF | TGTGCCAGCATCACGGACACGAACACCGGGGAGCTGTTTTTT
. | TRBJ2-7 | . | TRBV18 | CASSLNYEQYF | TGTGCCAGCTCACTCAATTACGAGCAGTACTTC
. | TRBJ1-6 | . | TRBV6-6 | CASSPEGANSPLHF | TGTGCCAGCAGTCCCGAGGGAGCCAATTCACCCCTCCACTTT
. | TRBJ1-5 | . | TRBV5-6 | CASSREPNQPQHF | TGTGCCAGCAGCCGCGAGCCGAATCAGCCCCAGCATTTT
. | TRBJ1-5 | TRBD1 | TRBV19 | CASSIFDRGRGNQPQHF | TGTGCCAGTAGTATCTTTGACAGGGGTAGGGGAAATCAGCCCCAGCATTTT
. | TRBJ1-6 | . | TRBV7-2 | CASSFHYNSPLHF | TGTGCCAGCAGCTTCCACTATAATTCACCCCTCCACTTT
. | TRBJ1-5 | TRBD1 | TRBV7-8 | CASSQRGTGDSNQPQHF | TGTGCCAGCAGCCAAAGAGGGACAGGGGATAGCAATCAGCCCCAGCATTTT
few | TRBJ2-1 | TRBD2 | TRBV2 | CASSFLAGGPNEQFF | TGTGCCAGCAGCTTTCTAGCGGGGGGGCCCAATGAGCAGTTCTTC
. | TRBJ2-3 | . | TRBV6-4 | CASSDSGGSTDTQYF | TGTGCCAGCAGTGACTCGGGCGGGAGCACAGATACGCAGTATTTT
. | TRBJ1-1 | TRBD1 | TRBV6-4 | CASRPAGDRPSNTEAFF | TGTGCCAGCAGGCCCGCTGGGGACAGGCCGTCGAACACTGAAGCTTTCTTT
. | TRBJ2-7 | . | TRBV6-5 | CASSPPGYSYEQYF | TGTGCCAGCAGTCCCCCCGGGTACTCCTACGAGCAGTACTTC
. | TRBJ1-1 | . | TRBV7-2 | CASSLAGRGTEAFF | TGTGCCAGCAGCTTAGCGGGGAGGGGGACTGAAGCTTTCTTT
. | TRBJ2-3 | . | TRBV6-5 | CASSLAIASDTQYF | TGTGCCAGCAGTTTGGCAATCGCTAGCGATACGCAGTATTTT
. | TRBJ1-2 | . | TRBV5-1 | CASSLAGGEYGYTF | TGCGCCAGCAGCTTGGCCGGGGGGGAATATGGCTACACCTTC